Shown below are 17 T cell receptor beta chains from a single sample sequenced in a study of early T cells in non-severe SARS-CoV-2 infection. Via MiXCR, TCRdb re-called the 5' RACE reads, giving one row per CDR3 protein. The sample yields about 60,000 distinct CDR3 sequences, more than 8.5% seen once. Sequencing input: whole blood. These receptors were obtained from an adult who was a healthcare worker with PCR-confirmed SARS-CoV-2 infection or an uninfected control (not recorded which).

This clonotype was observed a handful of times. This chain connects TRBV6-2 or TRBV6-3 to TRBJ2-5; TRBD2 might be the D (7 bases). Germline V gene lookup returns CDR1 MNHEY and CDR2 SVGEGT. The CDR3 is 18 residues long. The ends were cut back, 5 bases at V and 7 bases at J, with 29 bases in the middle. CDR3 residues: CASSPLMGASGALGTQYF. The CDR3 coding sequence is TGTGCCAGCAGTCCGCTGATGGGGGCTAGCGGAGCCCTTGGGACCCAGTACTTC.

This clonotype was picked up many times. The V call is TRBV12-3 or TRBV12-4, the J call TRBJ2-1; 13 bases are a match to TRBD2. This CDR3 contains 16 residues. The ends lost 6 bases at V and 2 bases at J; junction bases unmatched: 4. CDR3 protein: CASRRTSGSPYNEQFF. In nucleotides, the CDR3 is TGTGCCAGCAGACGGACTAGCGGGAGCCCCTACAATGAGCAGTTCTTC.

The CDR3 here is CAWTGQGWSTEAFF. For the CDR3, the DNA is TGTGCCTGGACGGGACAGGGGTGGAGCACTGAAGCTTTCTTT. J is TRBJ1-1 and V is TRBV30, with TRBD1 identical over 10 bases. From germline, CDR1 is GTSNPN and CDR2 SVGIG (reference sequence). The CDR3 sequence is 14 residues long. J lost 4 bases, V lost 4 bases, and 6 bases had no gene match.

This clonotype was detected a few times. The chain joins TRBV7-6 to TRBJ1-5, with unresolved D. The CDR3 totals 13 residues. Trimming took off 1 base at V and 4 bases at J, with 5 bases between the two ends. Germline V gene lookup returns CDR1 SGHVS and CDR2 FNYEAQ. CDR3 sequence: CASSLGRNQPQHF. For the CDR3, the DNA is TGTGCCAGCAGCTTAGGGCGGAATCAGCCCCAGCATTTT.

Many counts were recorded for this clonotype. The chain uses TRBV14 and TRBJ2-7; 13 bases map to TRBD2. Trimming removed 6 bases from V and 4 bases from J; junction bases left unmatched: 9. In germline, CDR1 is SGHDN, CDR2 FVKESK. This CDR3 contains 16 residues. CDR3 amino acids: CASSHTSGRARYEQYF. In nucleotides, the CDR3 is TGTGCCAGCAGTCACACTAGCGGGAGGGCCAGGTACGAGCAGTACTTC.

Ten or more counts support this clonotype. This chain uses TRBV7-6 with TRBJ1-6, with TRBD1 as a possible D gene (6 bases). Looked up from germline, CDR1 is SGHVS and CDR2 is FNYEAQ. This CDR3 comprises 13 residues. Trimming took 4 bases from V and 13 from J, leaving 14 bases between them. The CDR3 region is CASSSVGGGPLHF. The CDR3 nucleotides are TGTGCCAGCAGCTCCGTAGGGGGAGGGCCCCTCCACTTT.

The chain has TRBV29-1 and TRBJ2-3, with 9 bases fitting TRBD2. CDR1 is SQVTM, CDR2 ANQGSEA, per germline. This CDR3 is built from 12 residues. V trimming: 3 bases; J trimming: 15 bases; junction bases outside the gene matches: 10. The chain's CDR3 is CSVEKGTSRNYF. The DNA for the CDR3 is TGCAGCGTTGAGAAAGGGACTAGCAGAAATTATTTT.

This clonotype was found a few times. The chain has TRBV4-2 and TRBJ2-1, with no clear D. The CDR3 length is 17 residues. The germline CDR1 and CDR2 sequences are LGHNA and YNFKEQ. V gave up 4 bases and J gave up 4 bases, with 20 bases separating them. For the CDR3, the DNA is TGTGCCAGCAGCCCCTCGAGGTCGGACCGTCATTACAATGAGCAGTTCTTC. This codes for CASSPSRSDRHYNEQFF.

This clonotype was counted many times. The chain carries TRBV7-2 and TRBJ2-3; the D is unclear. The CDR3 is 13 residues long. Deletions cut 5 bases from V and 2 bases from J, with 8 bases between. Germline V gene sequence: CDR1 SGHTA, CDR2 FQGNSA. CDR3: CASSRETTDTQYF. In DNA form, the CDR3 reads TGTGCCAGCAGCCGCGAGACCACAGATACGCAGTATTTT.

In its sample, this clonotype was seen many times. The chain combines TRBV29-1 with TRBJ2-1, with D possibly TRBD2 on 6 matching bases. The CDR3 consists of 15 residues. Germline CDR1 and CDR2: SQVTM and ANQGSEA. With 2 bases removed from V and 5 bases from J, the gap between germline ends came to 16 bases. The CDR3 reads CSVENRTILHNEQFF. CDR3 DNA: TGCAGCGTTGAAAATCGGACTATTCTCCACAATGAGCAGTTCTTC.

This clonotype was seen repeatedly, ten times or more. The chain is built from TRBV7-9 and TRBJ2-4, with D tentatively TRBD2 (5 bases). The CDR3 extends over 14 amino acids. Trimming pared 1 base from V and 6 bases from J, leaving 10 bases between. CDR1 is SEHNR and CDR2 is FQNEAQ in the germline V gene (reference sequence). CDR3 in DNA: TGTGCCAGCAGCTTAGGAACCGGAGGAAACATTCAGTACTTC. Translation: CASSLGTGGNIQYF.

The chain combines TRBV20-1 with TRBJ2-7; 7 nucleotides align to TRBD2. The CDR3 contains 13 residues. Germline V gene sequence: CDR1 DFQATT, CDR2 SNEGSKA (reference sequence). The V segment lost 5 bases and the J segment 2 bases; nucleotides outside the gene matches: 6. The chain's CDR3 is CSAGRDYAYEQYF. DNA for the CDR3: TGCAGTGCTGGCCGGGACTACGCCTACGAGCAGTACTTC.

Details on this clonotype: A clone one base away is much larger, so this may be a read error. This chain links TRBV29-1 with TRBJ2-1; D is uncertain. The CDR3 extends over 15 amino acids. Germline values: CDR1 SQVTM, CDR2 ANQGSEA. V was cut by 1 base and J by 5 bases, with 15 bases left in between. DNA of the CDR3: TGCAGCGTTGAAGTCAGAAACTATAAGCACAATGAGCAGTTCTTC. It codes for CSVEVRNYKHNEQFF.

Ten or more counts support this clonotype. The CDR3 bases are TGCGCCAGCAGCTTGGATCAGGGGTCGAATGAAGCTTTCTTT. This codes for CASSLDQGSNEAFF. The chain joins TRBV5-1 to TRBJ1-1; tentatively, D is TRBD1 (6 bases). The CDR3 is 14 amino acids. Germline-derived CDR1 and CDR2 are SGHRS and YFSETQ. Trimming left V 0 bases short and J 7 bases short, with 13 bases between.

This clonotype was recorded many times. V and J are TRBV12-3 or TRBV12-4 and TRBJ2-7, with D perhaps given as TRBD1 or TRBD2 (6 bases each). The CDR3 length is 12 residues. V lost 6 bases, J lost 6 bases, and 12 bases lay in between. The CDR3 DNA sequence: TGTGCCAGCAGGGAGGGGGTCGCCGAGCAGTACTTC. Amino acid sequence: CASREGVAEQYF.

This clonotype was detected ten times or more. The genes are TRBV3-1 and TRBJ2-1, with D perhaps matching TRBD2 (7 bases). The CDR3 runs to 15 residues. V was clipped by 6 bases and J by 7 bases, with 19 bases between them. Germline CDR1 is LGHDT and CDR2 is YNNKEL (reference sequence). The CDR3 DNA reads TGTGCCAGCAGTCATAGGGGGGGGTACATGAATGAGCAGTTCTTC. Amino acids: CASSHRGGYMNEQFF.

This clonotype is labeled as medium-sized. The V gene is TRBV2, the J gene TRBJ1-5; no firm D call. The CDR3 totals 13 residues. Germline CDR1 and CDR2: SNHLY and FYNNEI. V lost 2 bases and J 4 bases, leaving 6 bases between the germline ends. Written as DNA, the CDR3 is TGTGCCAGCAGTGAACTGACTAATCAGCCCCAGCATTTT. Its translation: CASSELTNQPQHF.